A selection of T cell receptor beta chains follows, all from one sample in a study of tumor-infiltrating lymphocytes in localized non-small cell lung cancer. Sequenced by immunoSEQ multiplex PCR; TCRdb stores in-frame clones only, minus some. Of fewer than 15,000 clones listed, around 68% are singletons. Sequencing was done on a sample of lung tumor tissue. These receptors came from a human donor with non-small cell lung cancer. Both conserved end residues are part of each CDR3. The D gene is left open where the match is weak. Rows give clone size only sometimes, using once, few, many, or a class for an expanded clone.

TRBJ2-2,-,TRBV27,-,CASSLNKGLYTGELFF,TGTGCCAGCAGTTTAAATAAGGGGCTGTACACCGGGGAGCTGTTTTTT
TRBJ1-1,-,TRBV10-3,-,CAIKGATEAFF,TGTGCCATCAAGGGTGCCACTGAAGCTTTCTTT
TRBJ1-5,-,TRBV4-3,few,CASSQDRGAGNQPQHF,TGCGCCAGCAGCCAAGATCGAGGGGCTGGCAATCAGCCCCAGCATTTT
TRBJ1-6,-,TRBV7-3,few,CASSLDRISPLHF,TGTGCCAGCAGCTTGGACAGAATCTCACCCCTCCACTTT
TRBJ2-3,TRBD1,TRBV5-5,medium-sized,CASPGQGTTDTQYF,TGTGCCAGCCCGGGACAGGGGACGACAGATACGCAGTATTTT
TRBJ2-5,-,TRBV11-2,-,CASSFDEQTQYF,TGTGCCAGCAGCTTCGATGAGCAGACCCAGTACTTC
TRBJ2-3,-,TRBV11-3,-,CASSIAGTDTQYF,TGTGCCAGCAGCATAGCGGGCACAGATACGCAGTATTTT
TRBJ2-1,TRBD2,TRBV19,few,CASSSAGGTNEQFF,TGTGCCAGTAGTAGTGCGGGAGGGACCAATGAGCAGTTCTTC
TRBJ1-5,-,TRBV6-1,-,CASGHDQPQHF,TGTGCCAGCGGACACGATCAGCCCCAGCATTTT
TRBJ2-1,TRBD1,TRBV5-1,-,CASSPPDRGFDEQFF,TGCGCCAGCAGCCCCCCGGACAGGGGATTCGATGAGCAGTTCTTC
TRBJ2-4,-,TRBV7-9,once,CASSLEIRVGGGADIQYF,TGTGCCAGCAGCTTAGAGATCCGGGTTGGTGGCGGGGCGGACATTCAGTACTTC